Below are 3 T cell receptor beta chains sequenced from a single sample in a study of blood T cell repertoires in COVID-19. TCRdb keeps only in-frame clones here, not all; method: immunoSEQ multiplex PCR. Here the sample spans around 160,000 clones, roughly 90% being singletons. The sequencing input was peripheral blood. All receptors derive from a man between 60 and 70 years old with acute or convalescent COVID-19.

The chain couples TRBV24-1 to TRBJ2-1; D perhaps matches TRBD1 (5 bases). Germline CDR1 KGHDR, CDR2 SFDVKD. The CDR3 covers 15 residues. Deletions cut 0 bases from V and 7 bases from J, with 12 bases between. CDR3: CATSDLQGSINEQFF. CDR3 DNA sequence: TGTGCCACCAGTGATTTGCAGGGTAGCATAAATGAGCAGTTCTTC.

In this sample, this clone turned up a few times. This chain joins TRBV12-3 or TRBV12-4 and TRBJ1-4; D remains unclear. This CDR3 spans 13 amino acids. The germline V and J ends were trimmed by 6 bases and 5 bases, with 10 bases remaining between them. The CDR3: CASRLGGNEKLFF. The DNA of the CDR3 is TGTGCCAGCAGGCTCGGAGGCAATGAAAAACTGTTTTTT.

The chain combines TRBV7-9 with TRBJ1-2; unclear D gene. The CDR3 length is 14 residues. V shed 0 bases and J shed 2 bases, with 7 bases lying between them. Looked up from germline, CDR1 is SEHNR and CDR2 is FQNEAQ (reference sequence). CDR3 nucleotides: TGTGCCAGCAGCTTAGCTATCCAGAACTATGGCTACACCTTC. This sequence encodes CASSLAIQNYGYTF.